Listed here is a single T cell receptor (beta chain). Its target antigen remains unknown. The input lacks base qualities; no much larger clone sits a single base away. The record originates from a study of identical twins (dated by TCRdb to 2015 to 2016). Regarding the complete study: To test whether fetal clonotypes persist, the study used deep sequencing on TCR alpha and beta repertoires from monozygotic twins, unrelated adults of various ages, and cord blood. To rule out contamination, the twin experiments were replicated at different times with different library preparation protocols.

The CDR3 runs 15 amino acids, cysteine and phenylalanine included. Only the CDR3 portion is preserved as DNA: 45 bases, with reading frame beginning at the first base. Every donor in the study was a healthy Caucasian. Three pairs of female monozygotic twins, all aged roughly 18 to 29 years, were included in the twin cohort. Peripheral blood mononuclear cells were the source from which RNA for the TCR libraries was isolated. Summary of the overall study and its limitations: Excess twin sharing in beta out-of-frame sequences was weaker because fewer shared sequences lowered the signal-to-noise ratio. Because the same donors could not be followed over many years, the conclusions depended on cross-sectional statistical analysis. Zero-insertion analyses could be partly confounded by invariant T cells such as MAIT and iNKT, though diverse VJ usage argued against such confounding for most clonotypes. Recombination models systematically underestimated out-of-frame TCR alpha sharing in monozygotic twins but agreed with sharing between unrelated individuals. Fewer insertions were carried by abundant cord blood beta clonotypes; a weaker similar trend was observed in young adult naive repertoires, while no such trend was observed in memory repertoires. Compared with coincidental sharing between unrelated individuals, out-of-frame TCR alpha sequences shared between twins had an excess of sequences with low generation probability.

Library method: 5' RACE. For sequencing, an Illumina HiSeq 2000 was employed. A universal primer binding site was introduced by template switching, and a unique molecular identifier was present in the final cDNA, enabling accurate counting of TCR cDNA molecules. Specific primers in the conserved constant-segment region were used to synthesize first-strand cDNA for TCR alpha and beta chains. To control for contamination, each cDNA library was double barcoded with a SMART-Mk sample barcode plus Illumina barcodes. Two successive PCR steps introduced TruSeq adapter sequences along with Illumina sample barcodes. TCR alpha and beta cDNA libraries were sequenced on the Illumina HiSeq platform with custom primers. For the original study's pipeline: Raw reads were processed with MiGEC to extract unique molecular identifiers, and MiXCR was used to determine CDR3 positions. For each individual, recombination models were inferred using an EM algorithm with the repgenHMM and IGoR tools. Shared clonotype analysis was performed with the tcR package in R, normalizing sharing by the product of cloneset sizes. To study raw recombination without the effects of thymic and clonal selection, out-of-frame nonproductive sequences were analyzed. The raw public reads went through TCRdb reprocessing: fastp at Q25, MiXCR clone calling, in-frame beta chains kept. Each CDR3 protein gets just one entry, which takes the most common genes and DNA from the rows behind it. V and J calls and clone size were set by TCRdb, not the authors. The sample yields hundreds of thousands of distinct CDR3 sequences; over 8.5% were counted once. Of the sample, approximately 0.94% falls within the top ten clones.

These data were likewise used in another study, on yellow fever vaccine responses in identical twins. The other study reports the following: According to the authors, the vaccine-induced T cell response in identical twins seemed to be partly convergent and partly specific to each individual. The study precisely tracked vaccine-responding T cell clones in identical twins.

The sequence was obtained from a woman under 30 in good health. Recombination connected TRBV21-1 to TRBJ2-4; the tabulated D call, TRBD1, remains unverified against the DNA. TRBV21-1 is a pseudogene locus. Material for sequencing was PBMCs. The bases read TGTGCCAGCAGCAAAGGGGCGATAGCCAAAAACATTCAGTACTTC. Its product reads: CASSKGAIAKNIQYF.